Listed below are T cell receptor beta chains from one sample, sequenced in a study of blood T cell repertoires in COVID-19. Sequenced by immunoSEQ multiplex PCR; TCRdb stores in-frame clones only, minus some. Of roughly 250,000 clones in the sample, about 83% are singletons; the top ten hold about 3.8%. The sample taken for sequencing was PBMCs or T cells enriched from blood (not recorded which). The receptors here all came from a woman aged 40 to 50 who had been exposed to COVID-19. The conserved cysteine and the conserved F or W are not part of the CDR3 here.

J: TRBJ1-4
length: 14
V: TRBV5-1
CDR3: ASSLNGQGANEKLF

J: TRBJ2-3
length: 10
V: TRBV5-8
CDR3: ASSGLADTQY

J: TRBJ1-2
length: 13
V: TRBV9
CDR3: ASTLHSGSNYGYT

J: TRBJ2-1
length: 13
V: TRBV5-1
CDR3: ASSSHGGAYNEQF

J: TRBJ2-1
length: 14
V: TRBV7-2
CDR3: ASSSYERGGYNEQF

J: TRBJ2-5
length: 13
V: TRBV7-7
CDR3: ASSLYGGAQETQY

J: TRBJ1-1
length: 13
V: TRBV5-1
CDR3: ASSLDRAPNTEAF

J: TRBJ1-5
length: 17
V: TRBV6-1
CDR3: ASSEAVGGASYSNQPQH

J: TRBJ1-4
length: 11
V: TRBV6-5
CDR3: AGTGGPNEKLF

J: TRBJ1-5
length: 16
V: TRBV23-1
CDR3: ASSDPVGSGEFNQPQH

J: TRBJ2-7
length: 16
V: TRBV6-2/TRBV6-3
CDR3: ASSYPPRGRGGLYEQY

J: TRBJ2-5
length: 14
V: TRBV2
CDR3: ASTRRVTSGGETQY

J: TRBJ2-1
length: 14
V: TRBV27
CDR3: ASTHSTTSSYNEQF

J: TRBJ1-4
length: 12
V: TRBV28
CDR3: ASNPQGLGEKLF

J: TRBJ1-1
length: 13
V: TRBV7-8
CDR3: ASSLASGGTTEAF

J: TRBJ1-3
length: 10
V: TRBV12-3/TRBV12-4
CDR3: ASRTAGNTIY

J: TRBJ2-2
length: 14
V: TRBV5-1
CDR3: ASSLLTHANTGELF

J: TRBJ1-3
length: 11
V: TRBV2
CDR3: ASSPGEGNTIY

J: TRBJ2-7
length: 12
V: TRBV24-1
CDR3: ATARRGQGDEQY

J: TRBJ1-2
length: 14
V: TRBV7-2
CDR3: ASTQRGTGGAYGYT

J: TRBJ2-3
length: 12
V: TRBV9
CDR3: ASSVLVVGDTQY

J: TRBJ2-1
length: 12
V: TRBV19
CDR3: ASTPQVSYNEQF

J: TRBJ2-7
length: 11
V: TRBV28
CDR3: ASRGAVSYEQY

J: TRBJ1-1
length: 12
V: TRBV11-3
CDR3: ASSLSTGHTEAF

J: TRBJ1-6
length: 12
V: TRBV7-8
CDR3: ASSSGQINSPLH

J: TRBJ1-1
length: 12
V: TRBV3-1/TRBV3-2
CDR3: ASSRQGGNTEAF

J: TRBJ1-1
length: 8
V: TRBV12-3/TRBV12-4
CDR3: ASSLGRAF

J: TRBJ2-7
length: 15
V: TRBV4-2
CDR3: ASSQVGYRGSSYEQY

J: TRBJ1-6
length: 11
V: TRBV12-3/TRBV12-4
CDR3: ASSLQVGAPLH

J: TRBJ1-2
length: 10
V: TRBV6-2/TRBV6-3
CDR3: ASSYRAYGYT

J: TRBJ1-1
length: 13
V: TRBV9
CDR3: ASSVGGQVNTEAF

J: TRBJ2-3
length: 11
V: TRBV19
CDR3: ASSMTQTDTQY

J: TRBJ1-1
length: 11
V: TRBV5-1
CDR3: ASSFDREREAF

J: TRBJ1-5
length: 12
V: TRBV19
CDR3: ASRTVRGDQPQH

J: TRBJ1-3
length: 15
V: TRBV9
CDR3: ASSVGNGRGPGNTIY

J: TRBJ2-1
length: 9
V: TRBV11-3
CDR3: ASSLGSEQF

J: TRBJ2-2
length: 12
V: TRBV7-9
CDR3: ASSRTRNTGELF

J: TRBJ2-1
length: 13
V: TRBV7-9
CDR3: ASSNDREVVNEQF

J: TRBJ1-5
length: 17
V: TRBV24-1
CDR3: ATSDLSIRTGPRDQPQH

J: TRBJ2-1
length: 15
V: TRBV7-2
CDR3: ASSPQLGQGAYNEQF

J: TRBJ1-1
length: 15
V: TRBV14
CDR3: ASSQEGQGGGNTEAF

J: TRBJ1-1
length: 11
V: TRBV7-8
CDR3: ASSLGGISEAF

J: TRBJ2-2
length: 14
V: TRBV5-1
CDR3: ASSLSGTLITGELF

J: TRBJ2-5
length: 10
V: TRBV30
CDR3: AWISAGETQY

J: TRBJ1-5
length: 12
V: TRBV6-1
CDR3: ASTRDMLLQPQH